The TCR beta chain under discussion was sequenced for a study of blood T cell repertoires in COVID-19. The overall study: Acute and convalescent COVID-19 samples came from the United States, Italy and Spain. PBMCs, B-cell-depleted T cells, or T cells were the source of the cDNA or gDNA that made up the material.

Original processing notes: By means of reference gene primer amplification, nucleated cell counts were estimated. Clones were sequenced by immunoSEQ multiplex PCR, and TCRdb holds only the in-frame ones, with some missing. Clone size and the V and J calls come from that table; the DNA yielded D and trimming. The data hold about 290,000 clones, with roughly 85% observed a single time. Trimming at V came to 4 bases and at J to 7 bases, leaving 11 bases not matched to a gene. This CDR3 has 15 residues. The germline gives CDR1 SGHTA, CDR2 FQGNSA. The clonotype comes from a woman in her twenties or thirties with active or convalescent COVID-19. The sequencing sample was made of peripheral blood. The chain links TRBV7-2 to TRBJ2-3, with 7 positions matching TRBD1. The CDR3 DNA reads as TGTGCCAGCAGCTCAAACTTGGACAGGTCACATACGCAGTATTTT. It codes for CASSSNLDRSHTQYF.